The clone carrying this T cell receptor (beta chain) was observed many times. The CDR3 covers 14 residues. CDR1 is SGHRS, CDR2 YFSETQ, per germline. V shed 1 base and J shed 3 bases, with 7 bases lying between them. This sample is drawn from a study of Graves' ophthalmopathy and Graves' hyperthyroidism. The authors amplified TCR beta CDR3 regions from RNA transcripts. The first-round RT-PCR employed HTBI primers together with the Qiagen OneStep RT-PCR kit. A multiplex PCR was then performed as the second round. Each CDR3 protein gets one entry after TCRdb re-called the multiplex PCR reads with MiXCR. The table includes over a million distinct CDR3 sequences, 35% to 40% detected once.

Sample: peripheral blood or thyroid tissue (not recorded which). V and J are TRBV5-1 and TRBJ2-2; the D gene is possibly TRBD2 (6 bases). The sequence came from an adult man with Graves' hyperthyroidism. The CDR3 loop reads CASSLWGDTGELFF. DNA for the CDR3: TGCGCCAGCAGCTTGTGGGGGGACACCGGGGAGCTGTTTTTT.